Detailed here is one TCR beta chain. Its target is unknown. This entry is derived from a study of neoadjuvant anti-PD-1 for oral cavity cancer. Study-wide background: Nivolumab at 3 mg/kg was mostly given biweekly, three to four doses, pre-surgery.

Overall study findings and caveats: Post-nivolumab, blood T cell clonality was significantly elevated in non-responders.

This CDR3 has 13 amino acids. From germline, CDR1 is GTSNPN and CDR2 SVGIG (reference sequence). The V and J ends lost 3 bases and 5 bases respectively, with 11 bases between them. Time point in this sample: after neoadjuvant nivolumab, at surgical resection. Blood cells were analyzed directly, without culture or expansion. The table came from immunoSEQ multiplex PCR; TCRdb's copy has only in-frame clones and leaves some out. The data contain roughly 14,000 clones, roughly 74% of them singletons. This sequence originates from a person aged 35-79 years with oral cavity squamous cell carcinoma. This chain links TRBV30 with TRBJ2-1; no firm D call. The sequences come from PBMCs, collected after nivolumab (anti-PD-1) treatment. The CDR3 is CAWSYRTDNEQFF. The CDR3 bases are TGTGCCTGGAGCTATCGGACGGACAATGAGCAGTTCTTC.